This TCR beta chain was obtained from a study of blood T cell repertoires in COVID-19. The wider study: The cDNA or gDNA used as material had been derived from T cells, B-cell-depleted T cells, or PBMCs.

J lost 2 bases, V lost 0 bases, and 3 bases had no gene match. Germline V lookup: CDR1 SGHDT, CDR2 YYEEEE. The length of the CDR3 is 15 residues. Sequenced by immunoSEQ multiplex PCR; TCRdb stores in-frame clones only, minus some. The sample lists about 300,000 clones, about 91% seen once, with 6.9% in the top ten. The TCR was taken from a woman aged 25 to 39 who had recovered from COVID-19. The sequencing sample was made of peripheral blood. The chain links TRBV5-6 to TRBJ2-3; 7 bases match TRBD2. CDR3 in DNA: TGTGCCAGCAGCTTGGATAGCGGGCACACAGATACGCAGTATTTT. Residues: CASSLDSGHTDTQYF.